This T cell receptor (beta chain) was sequenced for a study of blood T cells in healthy people across ages. Background on the study: There was about one barcoded beta molecule captured by template switching per two T cells. Study-wide results and limits: Estimated diversity, derived from one million T cells, was regarded as an underestimate.

This clonotype was seen a few times. Its antigen is unidentified. The second PCR ran roughly 6 to 12 cycles with a sample-barcoded 5' primer and J-beta primers. A template-switch adaptor that had 12 random nucleotides put a tag on each cDNA molecule. TCRdb recomputed calls from the 5' RACE reads with MiXCR, one row per CDR3 protein. The sample holds just over 1 million distinct CDR3 sequences, 45% seen once. The CDR3 runs 15 residues. Germline V gene sequence: CDR1 SGHRS, CDR2 YFSETQ. V dropped 4 bases and J dropped 9; count of bases not matched to a gene: 9. This sequence joins TRBV5-1 and TRBJ2-1; TRBD2 agrees at 11 bases. The sequenced sample consisted of blood. This clonotype was obtained from a woman aged 55-69 years in good health. The chain's CDR3 is CASSLTSGTTSEQFF. The CDR3 nucleotides read TGCGCCAGCAGCCTGACTAGCGGGACTACAAGTGAGCAGTTCTTC.